This TCR beta chain was identified during a study of T cell responses to AZD1222 COVID-19 vaccine (dated by TCRdb to the early 2020s). Some background on the complete study: AZD1222 recipients whose second dose came at about 4 weeks and those whose second dose came at about 12 weeks were combined into one group, since spike-specific TCR depth and breadth did not differ between the two schedules. TCR sequencing was performed for approximately 240 trial participants, of whom around 210 were given two doses of AZD1222 and around 26 were given two doses of MenACWY control vaccine. Trial participants were enrolled by age into subgroups of 18-55, 56-69 and 70-plus years, and around 150, 28 and 57 TCR-sequenced participants, respectively, were included in these subgroups. The paper as a whole reports these results and caveats: Spike-specific TCR breadth and depth rose significantly after two AZD1222 doses compared with day 0 and with MenACWY recipients. The vaccine-associated CD4 TCRs covered the entire spike protein, and the dominant responses fell in regions 160-218 and 743-854. Reportedly, close to half of the unique spike-specific TCRs recognized epitopes lying outside the regions that are mutated in the B.1.351 and B.1.1.7 variants. The 56-69-year group was small, and its depth increase did not reach significance, likely because of low power. Only 5 to 7 AZD1222 recipients were SARS-CoV-2 seropositive at baseline, limiting conclusions about previously exposed vaccinees. Because no day 14 peak-response samples were available, the repertoires could be characterized only after the peak T cell response. Participants were mostly white British, with more females than males. The authors suggested clonal diversity may have been underestimated.

The CDR3 numbers 17 residues from cysteine through phenylalanine. Only the CDR3 region is kept as DNA, spanning 51 bases read in frame from base 1. CDR1 and CDR2 (SGHRS, YFSETQ) derive from the germline V gene. V is shortened by 3 bases, J by 0 bases, and the region joining them spans 16 bases. Per the publication, the time point label means: baseline before first vaccination. The vaccinee samples were drawn from two UK trials, COV001 and COV002, one of which was a single-blind randomized controlled phase 2/3 trial testing AZD1222 (ChAdOx1 nCoV-19) in healthy adults. Trial participant PBMC samples were collected at day 0 and day 28 after the second dose for TCRbeta chain sequencing. As regards this clone: Its antigen is currently not known. It has no much larger one-base neighbor in the sample; base qualities were not kept.

The CDR3 regions of human TCRbeta chains were subjected to immunosequencing. Per the original workflow: Repertoire TCRs were matched against a reference library of SARS-CoV-2-specific TCRs generated with the MIRA antigen-specificity platform. Breadth meant the fraction of unique TCRs that were SARS-CoV-2-associated, whereas depth meant the fraction of total T cells that were SARS-CoV-2-associated. Using the MIRA data, each spike-specific TCR was assigned both to the spike region to which the TCR was reactive and to a CD4 or CD8 class. Log10-transformed breadth and depth values were compared by one-way ANOVA with Sidak's multiple comparisons tests. This immuneACCESS table, as held by TCRdb, lists in-frame sequences with V and J called but not all clones. Of the missing ones, under half trace to an unresolved V gene in checked studies; the others have no known cause. V, J and clone size derive from that table, while D and trimming were established from the DNA sequence. The sample records some 110,000 clones, roughly nine tenths of which are singletons. Of the sample, more than 3.5% is held by the ten largest clones.

The material sequenced was peripheral blood, taken on day 0 of AZD1222 vaccination. The rearranged segments are TRBV5-1 and TRBJ1-3, and perhaps TRBD1 as D gene, on 5 matching bases. The receptor was isolated from an adult in good health. The DNA sequence is given as TGCGCCAGCAGCTGGACCGGGACGGGGGTCTCTGGAAACACCATATATTTT. It specifies CASSWTGTGVSGNTIYF.